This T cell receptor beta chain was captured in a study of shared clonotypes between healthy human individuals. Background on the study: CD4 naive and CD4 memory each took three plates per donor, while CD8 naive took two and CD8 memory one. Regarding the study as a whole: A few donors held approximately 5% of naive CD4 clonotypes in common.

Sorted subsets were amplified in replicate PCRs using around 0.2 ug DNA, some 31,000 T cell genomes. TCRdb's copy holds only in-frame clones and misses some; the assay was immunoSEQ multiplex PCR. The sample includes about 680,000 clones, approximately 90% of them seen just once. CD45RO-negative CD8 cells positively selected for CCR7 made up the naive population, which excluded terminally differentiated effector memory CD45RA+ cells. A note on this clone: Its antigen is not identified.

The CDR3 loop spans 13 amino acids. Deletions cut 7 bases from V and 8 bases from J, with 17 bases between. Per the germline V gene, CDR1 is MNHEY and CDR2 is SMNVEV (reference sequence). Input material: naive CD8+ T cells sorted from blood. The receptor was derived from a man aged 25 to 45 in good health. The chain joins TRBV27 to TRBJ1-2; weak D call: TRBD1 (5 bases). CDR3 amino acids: CASKMEGRVGYTF. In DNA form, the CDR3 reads TGTGCCAGCAAGATGGAGGGGAGGGTGGGCTACACCTTC.